Below, 11 T cell receptor beta chains from the same sample are listed, as sequenced in a study of T cell repertoires in cytomegalovirus infection. In TCRdb, the reads were re-called with MiXCR into one record per CDR3 protein. In the table there are fewer than 250,000 distinct CDR3 sequences, 9% to 15% of which are singletons. Sequenced material: PBMCs. The receptors were gathered from a human donor in good health (CMV status not recorded). Some clones in this sample may be carry-over from other donors' samples.

This clonotype has ten or more counts. V and J are TRBV19 and TRBJ2-2; possibly TRBD1 for D (6 bases). Trimming removed 7 bases at V and 3 bases at J, with 15 bases between. Germline V gene lookup returns CDR1 LNHDA and CDR2 SQIVND (reference sequence). The CDR3 has 15 amino acids. This CDR3 is CASKSRDKYTGELFF. Written as DNA, the CDR3 is TGTGCCAGTAAATCCCGGGACAAATACACCGGGGAGCTGTTTTTT.

In this sample, this clonotype turned up once. V gene TRBV19 combines with J gene TRBJ2-2; no reliable D call. V was clipped by 4 bases and J by 1 base, with 7 bases between them. This CDR3 has 14 amino acids. Germline V CDR1 and CDR2: LNHDA, SQIVND (reference sequence). The CDR3 loop reads CASSSVGNTGELFF. DNA for the CDR3: TGTGCCAGTAGTAGTGTAGGGAACACCGGGGAGCTGTTTTTT.

The chain joins TRBV29-1 to TRBJ2-1, with 7 bases lining up with TRBD2. This CDR3 contains 14 residues. V lost 8 bases to trimming and J lost 7 bases; unmatched junction nucleotides: 14. Germline V gene data show CDR1 as SQVTM and CDR2 as ANQGSEA. The CDR3 loop reads CSSLRGAGGNEQFF. The DNA of the CDR3 is TGCAGCTCCCTTAGAGGTGCCGGGGGGAATGAGCAGTTCTTC.

V is TRBV4-3 and J is TRBJ2-7; D remains ambiguous. Trimming shortened V by 3 bases and J by 3 bases, and 9 bases separated the two germline ends. The CDR3 length is 13 residues. In germline, CDR1 is LGHNA, CDR2 YSLEER. This CDR3 is CASSQSLYYEQYF. The DNA of the CDR3 is TGCGCCAGCAGCCAGTCCCTCTACTACGAGCAGTACTTC.

This clonotype has a handful of counts. The CDR3 DNA follows: TGTGCCAGCAGTTACTCGACGAGGGGGAGCGGCTACACCTTC. This sequence encodes CASSYSTRGSGYTF. The chain combines TRBV6-5 with TRBJ1-2, with D tentatively TRBD1 (6 bases). Per the germline V gene, CDR1 is MNHEY and CDR2 is SVGAGI. This CDR3 is built from 14 residues. The V end was cut by 0 bases, the J end by 8 bases, with 13 bases between.

Comment on this clonotype: This may arise from a read error, as a much more abundant clone is one base away. In DNA form, the CDR3 reads TGCAGCGTTGGAGGGTCCCGGTCGGGGCAGTTCTTC. This encodes CSVGGSRSGQFF. The chain uses TRBV29-1 and TRBJ2-1; D perhaps matches TRBD2 (5 bases). This CDR3 is built from 12 residues. In germline, CDR1 is SQVTM, CDR2 ANQGSEA. Trimming stripped 4 bases from V and 12 bases from J, with 16 bases between.

This rearrangement joins TRBV2 to TRBJ2-7; no firm D call. Trimming stripped 7 bases from V and 2 bases from J, with 6 bases between. CDR1 and CDR2 from the germline V gene are SNHLY and FYNNEI. CDR3 size: 11 residues. CDR3 nucleotide sequence: TGTGCCAGCACTAAAGCCTACGAGCAGTACTTC. Translated, it gives CASTKAYEQYF.

The chain joins TRBV2 to TRBJ2-5, with unresolved D. CDR1 is SNHLY, CDR2 FYNNEI, per germline. V dropped 6 bases and J dropped 7 bases, with 12 bases sitting between them. The CDR3 consists of 12 residues. CDR3 residues: CASSPGSTTQYF. For the CDR3, the DNA is TGTGCCAGCAGCCCAGGTTCGACGACCCAGTACTTC.

In this sample, this clonotype turned up many times. The chain combines TRBV7-2 with TRBJ1-1; a possible D gene is TRBD1 (5 bases). V was clipped by 7 bases and J by 6 bases, with 21 bases between them. CDR3 length: 15 residues. From germline, CDR1 is SGHTA and CDR2 FQGNSA. The CDR3 is CASKGSASEFAEAFF. CDR3 DNA sequence: TGTGCCAGCAAGGGGTCGGCGTCAGAATTCGCTGAAGCTTTCTTT.

This clonotype was observed many times. The chain links TRBV4-2 to TRBJ2-7, with a weak D call TRBD2 (6 bases). CDR1 and CDR2 from the germline V gene are LGHNA and YNFKEQ. Trimming took 1 base from V and 4 from J, leaving 14 bases between them. CDR3 length equals 15 residues. CDR3 amino acids: CASSQVQGGGYEQYF. The CDR3, as DNA: TGTGCCAGCAGCCAAGTGCAGGGCGGAGGGTACGAGCAGTACTTC.

This clonotype has at least ten counts. V gene TRBV6-6 combines with J gene TRBJ2-2, with D possibly being TRBD2 (5 bases). Germline-derived CDR1 and CDR2 are MNHNY and SVGAGI (reference sequence). This CDR3 is built from 15 residues. V was clipped by 8 bases and J by 0 bases, with 13 bases between them. CDR3 residues: CASGRGSANTGELFF. CDR3 DNA: TGTGCCAGCGGTAGAGGGAGTGCGAACACCGGGGAGCTGTTTTTT.